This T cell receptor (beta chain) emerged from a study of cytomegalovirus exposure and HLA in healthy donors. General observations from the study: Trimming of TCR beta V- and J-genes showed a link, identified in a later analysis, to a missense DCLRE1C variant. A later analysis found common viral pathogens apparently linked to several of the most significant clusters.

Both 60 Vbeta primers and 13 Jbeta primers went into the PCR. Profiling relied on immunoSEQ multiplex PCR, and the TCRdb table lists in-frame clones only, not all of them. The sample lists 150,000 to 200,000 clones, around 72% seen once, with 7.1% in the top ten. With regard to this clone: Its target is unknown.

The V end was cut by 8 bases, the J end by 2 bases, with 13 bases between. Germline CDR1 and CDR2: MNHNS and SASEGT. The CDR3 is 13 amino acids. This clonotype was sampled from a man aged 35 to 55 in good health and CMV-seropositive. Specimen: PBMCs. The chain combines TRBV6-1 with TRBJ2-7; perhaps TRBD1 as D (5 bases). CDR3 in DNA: TGTGCCAGCGGAGAGACAGACGCCTACGAGCAGTACTTC. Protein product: CASGETDAYEQYF.